These 8 T cell receptor beta chains share one sample of origin, sequenced in a study of shared clonotypes between healthy human individuals. In the naive CD8 group, cells lacked CD45RO and were positively selected for CCR7, so terminally differentiated effector memory CD45RA+ cells were left out. The data were produced by immunoSEQ multiplex PCR, yet TCRdb's version contains in-frame clones alone and is incomplete. The table shows millions of clones, with roughly 91% occurring only once. The sample comprised naive CD8+ T cells from PBMCs. These receptors all stem from a man aged 18 to 35 in good health. Some clones in this sample may be carry-over from other donors' samples.

The rearrangement joins TRBV27 to TRBJ2-1, with 11 bases matching TRBD2. J lost 8 bases, V lost 7 bases, and 7 bases had no gene match. This CDR3 contains 14 residues. The germline V gene has CDR1 MNHEY and CDR2 SMNVEV (reference sequence). CDR3 DNA: TGTGCCAGCACCACACTAGCGGGAGCGGATGAGCAGTTCTTC. Its protein is CASTTLAGADEQFF.

The rearrangement joins TRBV6-6 to TRBJ2-7; D ambiguous. V lost 2 bases and J 1 base, leaving 9 bases between the germline ends. This CDR3 region has 14 residues. Germline lookup yields CDR1 MNHNY and CDR2 SVGAGI (reference sequence). The CDR3 sequence is CASSYPTQSYEQYF. DNA of the CDR3: TGTGCCAGCAGTTACCCTACACAGTCCTACGAGCAGTACTTC.

With regard to this clone: A junction boundary mismatches the germline segment, possibly from a read error. This chain joins TRBV7-6 and TRBJ2-7; D unclear. Germline values: CDR1 SGHVS, CDR2 FNYEAQ. The CDR3 is 13 residues long. CDR3 coding DNA: TGTGCCAGCAGCTTAGACAGAGCCTACGGGCAGTACTTC. Amino acids: CASSLDRAYGQYF.

The rearrangement links TRBV10-3 to TRBJ2-1, with 9 bases matching TRBD1. Germline CDR1 and CDR2: ENHRY and SYGVKD. The V and J ends lost 2 bases and 8 bases, in that order; junction bases with no gene match: 13. CDR3 length: 17 amino acids. CDR3 sequence reads: CAISEPLQTDRGYEQFF. CDR3 bases: TGTGCCATCAGTGAGCCACTACAGACGGACAGGGGCTATGAGCAGTTCTTC.

The chain has TRBV28 and TRBJ1-1; 7 bases are shared with TRBD1. CDR1 is MDHEN, CDR2 SYDVKM, per germline. The CDR3 totals 15 residues. The ends lost 5 bases at V and 5 bases at J; junction bases unmatched: 11. The CDR3 DNA is TGTGCCAGCAGTCTCACCCCAACAGGGGAAACTGAAGCTTTCTTT. This translates into CASSLTPTGETEAFF.

V usage is TRBV28 and J usage is TRBJ2-1; no reliable D call. Germline CDR1 is MDHEN and CDR2 is SYDVKM. The V end lost 4 bases, the J end lost 4 bases, and 17 bases lay between the germline ends. The CDR3 is 16 amino acids. The CDR3 region has the DNA TGTGCCAGCAGTTCCCTATCCGAGAGGATTTACAATGAGCAGTTCTTC. Its translation: CASSSLSERIYNEQFF. The whole variable domain, remainder taken from reference TRBV28 and TRBJ2-1, is DVKVTQSSRYLVKRTGEKVFLECVQDMDHENMFWYRQDPGLGLRLIYFSYDVKMKEKGDIPEGYSVSREKKERFSLILESASTNQTSMYLCASSSLSERIYNEQFFGPGTRLTVL.

In nucleotides, the CDR3 is TGTGCCAGCAGCTTAGCGGGGACACAGAACACTGAAGCTTTCTTT. Translated: CASSLAGTQNTEAFF. This rearrangement joins TRBV11-3 to TRBJ1-1; D is perhaps TRBD1 (6 bases). Germline V gene sequence: CDR1 SGHNT, CDR2 YENEEA. The CDR3 extends over 15 amino acids. V dropped 1 base and J dropped 1 base, with 10 bases sitting between them.

The chain joins TRBV14 to TRBJ2-1; D is perhaps TRBD2 (5 bases). CDR3 size: 13 residues. Trimming took off 1 base at V and 9 bases at J, with 10 bases between the two ends. Germline V gene sequence: CDR1 SGHDN, CDR2 FVKESK. The CDR3 protein is CASSQGASSEQFF. DNA for the CDR3: TGTGCCAGCAGCCAAGGTGCTAGCAGTGAGCAGTTCTTC.